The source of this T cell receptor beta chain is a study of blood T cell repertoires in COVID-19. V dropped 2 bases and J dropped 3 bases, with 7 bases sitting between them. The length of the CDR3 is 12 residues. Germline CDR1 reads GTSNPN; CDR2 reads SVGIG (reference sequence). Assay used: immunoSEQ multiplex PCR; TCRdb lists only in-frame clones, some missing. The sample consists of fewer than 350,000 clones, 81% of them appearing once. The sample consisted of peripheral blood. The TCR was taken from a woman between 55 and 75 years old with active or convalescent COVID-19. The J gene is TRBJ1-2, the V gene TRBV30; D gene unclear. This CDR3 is CAWSIGDYGYTF. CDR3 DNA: TGTGCCTGGAGTATCGGGGACTATGGCTACACCTTC.